This TCR beta chain emerged from a study of CXCR3-negative and CXCR3-positive naive CD8 T cells. cDNA libraries for TRB were generated by 5' RACE incorporating UMI labels. With the 5' RACE reads reprocessed, TCRdb shows one record per CDR3 protein and no DNA. The listing records about 150,000 distinct CDR3 sequences. Overall study findings and caveats: The TRB CDR3s that CXCR3-positive naive cells carried were more hydrophobic than those of CXCR3-negative naive cells.

CD45RO-CCR7+CD27+CD95- marked naive CD8+ T cells. A word on this clonotype: Its antigen is as yet unknown.

The CDR3 spans 15 residues. CDR1 MDHEN and CDR2 SYDVKM come from the germline V gene. Sequences were obtained from naive CXCR3+ CD8+ T cells from blood. Noted subset: CD45RO-CCR7+CD27+CD95- naive CD8+ T cells expressing CXCR3 (TNR3+). This clonotype was obtained from a human donor in good health. Some clones in this sample may be carry-over from other donors' samples. The V and J genes are TRBV28 and TRBJ1-5. The CDR3 sequence: CASSLLAGSNQPQHF.